The clone carrying this T cell receptor beta chain was seen a handful of times. Its antigen is still unknown. The data belong to a study of CD8 T cells in ankylosing spondylitis. V lost 5 bases and J 10 bases, leaving 15 bases between the germline ends. The germline V gene encodes CDR1 SGHVS and CDR2 FQNEAQ. This CDR3 has 14 amino acids. MiXCR was run by TCRdb on the 5' RACE reads, yielding one entry per CDR3 protein. The sample holds a few hundred thousand distinct CDR3 sequences, roughly 8% seen once. The study, taken as a whole, reports: A TCR beta motif of eight or nine highly homologous variants seemed to mark ankylosing spondylitis blood.

The sequenced sample consisted of blood, either unsorted or a sorted T cell fraction (not recorded which). This chain uses TRBV7-8 with TRBJ1-6; TRBD1 might be the D (6 bases). The TCR was taken from a male donor with ankylosing spondylitis. The CDR3: CASSTGSQRSPLHF. Here the CDR3 DNA reads TGTGCCAGCAGCACAGGGTCGCAGCGCTCACCCCTCCACTTT.